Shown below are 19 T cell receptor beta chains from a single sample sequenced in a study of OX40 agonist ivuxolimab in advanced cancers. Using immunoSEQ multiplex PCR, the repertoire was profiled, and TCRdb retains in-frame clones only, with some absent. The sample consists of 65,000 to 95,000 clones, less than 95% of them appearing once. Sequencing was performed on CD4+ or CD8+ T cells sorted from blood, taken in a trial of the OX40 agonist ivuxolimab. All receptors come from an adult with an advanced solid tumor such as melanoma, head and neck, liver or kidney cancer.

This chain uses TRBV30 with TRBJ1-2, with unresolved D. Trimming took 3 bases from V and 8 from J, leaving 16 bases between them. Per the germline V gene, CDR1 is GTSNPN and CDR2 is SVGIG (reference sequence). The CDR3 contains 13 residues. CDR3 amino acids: CAWSHNDEVGYTF. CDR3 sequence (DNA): TGTGCCTGGAGCCACAACGATGAGGTCGGCTACACCTTC. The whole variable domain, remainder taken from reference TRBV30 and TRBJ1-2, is SQTIHQWPATLVQPVGSPLSLECTVEGTSNPNLYWYRQAAGRGLQLLFYSVGIGQISSEVPQNLSASRPQDRQFILSSKKLLLSDSGFYLCAWSHNDEVGYTFGSGTRLTVV.

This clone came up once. The DNA of the CDR3 is TGTGCCAGCAGTTCTAAAGGGGGCCCACACTCGGTGACCCAGTACTTC. Translating it yields CASSSKGGPHSVTQYF. This chain joins TRBV5-8 and TRBJ2-5; TRBD1 agrees at 7 bases. The V gene's germline CDR1 is SGHTS and CDR2 YDEGEE. V was pared by 5 bases and J by 7 bases, with 17 bases of the junction left unmatched. This CDR3 has 16 residues.

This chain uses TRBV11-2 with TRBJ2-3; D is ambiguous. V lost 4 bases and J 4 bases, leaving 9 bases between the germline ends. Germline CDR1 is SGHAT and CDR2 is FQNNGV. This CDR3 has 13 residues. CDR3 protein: CASSSTGADTQYF. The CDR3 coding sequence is TGTGCCAGCAGCTCAACCGGCGCAGATACGCAGTATTTT.

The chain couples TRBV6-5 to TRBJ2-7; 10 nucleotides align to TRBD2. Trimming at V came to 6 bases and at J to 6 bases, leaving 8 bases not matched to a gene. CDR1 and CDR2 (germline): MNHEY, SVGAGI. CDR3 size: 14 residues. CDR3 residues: CASSSASGGREQYV. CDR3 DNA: TGTGCCAGCAGCTCCGCTAGCGGGGGTCGCGAGCAGTACGTC.

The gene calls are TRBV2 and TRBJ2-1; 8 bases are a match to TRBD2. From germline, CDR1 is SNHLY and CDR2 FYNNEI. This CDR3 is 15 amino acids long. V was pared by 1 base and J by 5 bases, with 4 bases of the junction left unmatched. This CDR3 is CASSEERGRNNEQFF. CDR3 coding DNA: TGTGCCAGCAGTGAAGAGCGGGGGAGAAACAATGAGCAGTTCTTC. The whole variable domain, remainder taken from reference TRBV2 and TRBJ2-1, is EPEVTQTPSHQVTQMGQEVILRCVPISNHLYFYWYRQILGQKVEFLVSFYNNEISEKSEIFDDQFSVERPDGSNFTLKIRSTKLEDSAMYFCASSEERGRNNEQFFGPGTRLTVL.

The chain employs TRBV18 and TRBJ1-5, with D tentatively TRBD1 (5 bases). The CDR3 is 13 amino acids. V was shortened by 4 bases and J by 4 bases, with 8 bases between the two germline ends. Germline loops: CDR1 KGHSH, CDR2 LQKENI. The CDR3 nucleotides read TGTGCCAGCTCACGGGACTTAAATCAGCCCCAGCATTTT. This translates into CASSRDLNQPQHF. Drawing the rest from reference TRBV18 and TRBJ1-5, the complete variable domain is NAGVMQNPRHLVRRRGQEARLRCSPMKGHSHVYWYRQLPEEGLKFMVYLQKENIIDESGMPKERFSAEFPKEGPSILRIQQVVRGDSAAYFCASSRDLNQPQHFGDGTRLSIL.

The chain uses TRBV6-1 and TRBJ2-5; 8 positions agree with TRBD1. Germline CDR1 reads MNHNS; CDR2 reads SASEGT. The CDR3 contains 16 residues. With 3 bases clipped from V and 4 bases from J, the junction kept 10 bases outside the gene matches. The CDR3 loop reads CASSDLTGVRGETQYF. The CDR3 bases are TGTGCCAGCAGTGACTTGACAGGGGTGAGGGGAGAGACCCAGTACTTC.

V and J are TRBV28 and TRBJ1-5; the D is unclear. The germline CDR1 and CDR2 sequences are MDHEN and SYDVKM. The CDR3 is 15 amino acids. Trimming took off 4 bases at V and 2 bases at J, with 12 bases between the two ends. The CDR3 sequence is CASSSAGSRNQPQHF. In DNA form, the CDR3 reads TGTGCCAGCAGTTCGGCCGGGTCCCGCAATCAGCCCCAGCATTTT.

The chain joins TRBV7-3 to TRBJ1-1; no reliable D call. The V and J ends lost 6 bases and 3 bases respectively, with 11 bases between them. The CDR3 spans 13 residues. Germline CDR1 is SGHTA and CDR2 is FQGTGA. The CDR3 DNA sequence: TGTGCCAGCAGTTACGACGGGGACACTGAAGCTTTCTTT. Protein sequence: CASSYDGDTEAFF. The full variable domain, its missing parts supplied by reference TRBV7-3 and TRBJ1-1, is GAGVSQTPSNKVTEKGKYVELRCDPISGHTALYWYRQSLGQGPEFLIYFQGTGAADDSGLPNDRFFAVRPEGSVSTLKIQRTERGDSAVYLCASSYDGDTEAFFGQGTRLTVV.

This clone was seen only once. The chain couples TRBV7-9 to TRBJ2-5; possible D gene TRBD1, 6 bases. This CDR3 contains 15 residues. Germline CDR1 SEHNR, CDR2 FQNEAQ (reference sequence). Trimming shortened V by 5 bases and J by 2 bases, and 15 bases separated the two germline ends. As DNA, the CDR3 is TGTGCCAGCAGCACCATACGAAGGGGGCAAGAGACCCAGTACTTC. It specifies CASSTIRRGQETQYF.

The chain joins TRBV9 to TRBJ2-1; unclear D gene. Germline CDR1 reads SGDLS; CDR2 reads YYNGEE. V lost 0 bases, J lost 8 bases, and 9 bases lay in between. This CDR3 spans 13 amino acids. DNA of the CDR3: TGTGCCAGCAGCGTAGTAAGGTTCGATGAGCAGTTCTTC. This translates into CASSVVRFDEQFF.

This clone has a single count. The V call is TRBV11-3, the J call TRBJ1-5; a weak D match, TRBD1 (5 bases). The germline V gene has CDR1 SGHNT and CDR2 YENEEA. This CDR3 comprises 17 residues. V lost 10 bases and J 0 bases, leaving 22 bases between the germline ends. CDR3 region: CANTTDLLRYSNQPQHF. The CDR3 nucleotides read TGTGCCAACACGACAGACCTATTGCGATATAGCAATCAGCCCCAGCATTTT.

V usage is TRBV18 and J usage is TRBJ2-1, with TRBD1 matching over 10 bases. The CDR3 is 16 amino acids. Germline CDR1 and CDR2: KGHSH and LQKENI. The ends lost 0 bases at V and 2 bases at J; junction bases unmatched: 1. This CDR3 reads CASSPPGQGTYNEQFF. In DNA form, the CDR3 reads TGTGCCAGCTCACCACCGGGACAGGGGACCTACAATGAGCAGTTCTTC.

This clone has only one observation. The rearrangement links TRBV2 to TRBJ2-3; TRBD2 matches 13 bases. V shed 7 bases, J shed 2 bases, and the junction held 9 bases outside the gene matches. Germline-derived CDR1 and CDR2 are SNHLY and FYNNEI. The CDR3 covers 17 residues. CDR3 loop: CASTRTSGGPLTDTQYF. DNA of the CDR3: TGTGCCAGCACCCGGACTAGCGGGGGACCCCTCACAGATACGCAGTATTTT.

The chain's CDR3 is CASSNGPTRGPYEQYV. CDR3 bases: TGTGCCAGCAGCAACGGTCCCACCAGGGGACCCTACGAGCAGTACGTC. V gene TRBV21-1 combines with J gene TRBJ2-7; TRBD1 reflects the table's D call only, with no check against the DNA. TRBV21-1 is a pseudogene. The CDR3 extends over 16 amino acids.

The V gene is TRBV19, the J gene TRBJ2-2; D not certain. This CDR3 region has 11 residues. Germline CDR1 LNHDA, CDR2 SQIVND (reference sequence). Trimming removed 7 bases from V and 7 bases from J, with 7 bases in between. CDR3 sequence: CASTPGGELFF. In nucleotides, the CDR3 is TGTGCCAGTACCCCTGGCGGGGAGCTGTTTTTT.

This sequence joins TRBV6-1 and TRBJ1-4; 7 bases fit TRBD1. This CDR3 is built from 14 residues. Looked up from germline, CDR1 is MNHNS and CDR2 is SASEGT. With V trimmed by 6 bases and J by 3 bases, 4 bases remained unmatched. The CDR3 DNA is TGTGCCAGCAGGATGACAGGGTCTAATGAAAAACTGTTTTTT. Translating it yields CASRMTGSNEKLFF.

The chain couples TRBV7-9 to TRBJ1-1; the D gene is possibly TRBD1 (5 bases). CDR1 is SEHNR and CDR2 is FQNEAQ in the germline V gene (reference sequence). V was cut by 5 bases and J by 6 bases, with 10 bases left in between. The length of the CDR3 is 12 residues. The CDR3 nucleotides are TGTGCCAGCAGCCGACAGCCCCCTGAAGCTTTCTTT. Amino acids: CASSRQPPEAFF.

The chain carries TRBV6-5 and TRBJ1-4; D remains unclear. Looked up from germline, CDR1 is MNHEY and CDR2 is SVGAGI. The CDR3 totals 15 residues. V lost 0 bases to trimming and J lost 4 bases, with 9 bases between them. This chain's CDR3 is CASSYSRGNNEKLFF. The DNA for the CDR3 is TGTGCCAGCAGTTACTCGCGCGGAAATAATGAAAAACTGTTTTTT.